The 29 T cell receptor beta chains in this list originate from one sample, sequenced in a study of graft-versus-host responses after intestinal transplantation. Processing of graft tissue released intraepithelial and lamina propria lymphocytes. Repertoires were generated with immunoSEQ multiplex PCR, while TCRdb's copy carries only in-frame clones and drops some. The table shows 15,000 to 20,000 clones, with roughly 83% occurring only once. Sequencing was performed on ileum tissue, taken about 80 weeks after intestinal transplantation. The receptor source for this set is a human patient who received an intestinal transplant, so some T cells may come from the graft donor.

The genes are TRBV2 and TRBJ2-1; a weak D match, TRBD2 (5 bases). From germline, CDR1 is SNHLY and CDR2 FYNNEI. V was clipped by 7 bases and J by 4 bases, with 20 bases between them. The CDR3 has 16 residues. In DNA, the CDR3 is TGTGCCAGCATTCGGGGTAGCTACATGGGATACAATGAGCAGTTCTTC. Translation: CASIRGSYMGYNEQFF.

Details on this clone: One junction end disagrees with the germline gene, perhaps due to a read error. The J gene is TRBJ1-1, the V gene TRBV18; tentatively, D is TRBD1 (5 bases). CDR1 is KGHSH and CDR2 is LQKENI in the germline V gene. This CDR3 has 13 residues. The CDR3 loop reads CAISPGTDTEAFF. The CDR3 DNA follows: TGTGCCATCTCACCAGGGACGGACACTGAAGCTTTCTTT.

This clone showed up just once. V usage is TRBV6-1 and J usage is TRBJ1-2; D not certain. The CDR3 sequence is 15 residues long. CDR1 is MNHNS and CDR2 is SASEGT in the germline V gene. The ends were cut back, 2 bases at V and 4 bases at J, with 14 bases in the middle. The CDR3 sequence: CASSENLGGTYGYTF. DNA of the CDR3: TGTGCCAGCAGTGAAAACCTGGGAGGAACCTATGGCTACACCTTC.

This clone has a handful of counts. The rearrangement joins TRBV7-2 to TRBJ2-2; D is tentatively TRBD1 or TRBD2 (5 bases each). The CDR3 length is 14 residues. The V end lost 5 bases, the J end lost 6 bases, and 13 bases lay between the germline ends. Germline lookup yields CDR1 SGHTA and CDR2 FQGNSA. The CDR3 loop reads CASSHPRDPGELFF. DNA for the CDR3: TGTGCCAGCAGCCATCCCCGGGACCCCGGGGAGCTGTTTTTT.

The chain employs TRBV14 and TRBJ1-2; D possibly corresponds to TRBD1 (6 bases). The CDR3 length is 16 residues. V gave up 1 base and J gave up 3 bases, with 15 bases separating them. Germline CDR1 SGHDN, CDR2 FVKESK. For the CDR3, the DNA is TGTGCCAGCAGCCAAGGTCAGGCAGGGGTGGACTATGGCTACACCTTC. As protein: CASSQGQAGVDYGYTF.

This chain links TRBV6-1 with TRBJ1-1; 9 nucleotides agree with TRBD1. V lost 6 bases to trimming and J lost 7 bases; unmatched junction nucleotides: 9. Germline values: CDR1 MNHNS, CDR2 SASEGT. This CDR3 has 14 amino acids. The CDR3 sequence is CASRNPTGGSEAFF. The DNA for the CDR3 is TGTGCCAGCAGGAACCCGACAGGGGGGAGTGAAGCTTTCTTT.

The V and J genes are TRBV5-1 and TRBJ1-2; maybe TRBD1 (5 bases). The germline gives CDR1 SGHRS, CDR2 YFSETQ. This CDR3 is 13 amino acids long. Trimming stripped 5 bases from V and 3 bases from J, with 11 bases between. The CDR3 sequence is CASRYGTYYGYTF. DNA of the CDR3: TGCGCCAGCAGGTATGGGACTTACTATGGCTACACCTTC.

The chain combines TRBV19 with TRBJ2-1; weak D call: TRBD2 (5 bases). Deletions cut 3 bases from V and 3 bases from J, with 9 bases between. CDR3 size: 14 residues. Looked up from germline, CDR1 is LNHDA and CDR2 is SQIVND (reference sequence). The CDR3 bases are TGTGCCAGTAGTATGAGGGAGATCTACAATGAGCAGTTCTTC. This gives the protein CASSMREIYNEQFF.

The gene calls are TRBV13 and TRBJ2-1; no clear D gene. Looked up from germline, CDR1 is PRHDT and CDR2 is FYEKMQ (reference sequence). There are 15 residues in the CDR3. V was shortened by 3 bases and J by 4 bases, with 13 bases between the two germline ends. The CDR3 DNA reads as TGTGCCAGCAGCTTCCTGGCGGTGGGATACAATGAGCAGTTCTTC. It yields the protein CASSFLAVGYNEQFF.

CDR3 in DNA: TGTGCCAGTAGTATCGGCCTCCAAGAGACCCAGTACTTC. This encodes CASSIGLQETQYF. The chain couples TRBV19 to TRBJ2-5; D gene ambiguous. This CDR3 comprises 13 residues. V lost 3 bases to trimming and J lost 1 base, with 6 bases between them. CDR1 is LNHDA and CDR2 is SQIVND in the germline V gene (reference sequence).

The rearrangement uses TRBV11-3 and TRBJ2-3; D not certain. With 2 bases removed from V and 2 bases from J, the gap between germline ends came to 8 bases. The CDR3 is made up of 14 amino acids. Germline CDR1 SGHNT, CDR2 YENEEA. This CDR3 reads CASSLRASTDTQYF. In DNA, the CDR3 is TGTGCCAGCAGCTTACGAGCTTCCACAGATACGCAGTATTTT.

The DNA for the CDR3 is TGTGCCAGCAGTTATGAGCGGAGGGATGGCTACACCTTC. The encoded protein is CASSYERRDGYTF. The chain is built from TRBV6-5 and TRBJ1-2; D gene unclear. V lost 3 bases, J lost 6 bases, and 11 bases lay in between. The CDR3 has 13 residues. Germline V lookup: CDR1 MNHEY, CDR2 SVGAGI.

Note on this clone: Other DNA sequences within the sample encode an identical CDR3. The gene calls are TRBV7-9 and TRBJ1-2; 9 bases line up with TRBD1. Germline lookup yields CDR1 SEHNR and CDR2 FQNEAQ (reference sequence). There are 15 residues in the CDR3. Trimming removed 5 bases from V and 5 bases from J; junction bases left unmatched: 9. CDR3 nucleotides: TGTGCCAGCAGCGCCAGACAGGGGGTAGATTATGGCTACACCTTC. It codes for CASSARQGVDYGYTF.

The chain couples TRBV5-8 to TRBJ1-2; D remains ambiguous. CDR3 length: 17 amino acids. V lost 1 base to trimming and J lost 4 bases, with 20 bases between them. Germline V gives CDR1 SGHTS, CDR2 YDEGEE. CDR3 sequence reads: CASSLKSAGSPFYGYTF. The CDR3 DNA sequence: TGTGCCAGCAGCTTGAAGTCGGCCGGGTCACCTTTCTATGGCTACACCTTC.

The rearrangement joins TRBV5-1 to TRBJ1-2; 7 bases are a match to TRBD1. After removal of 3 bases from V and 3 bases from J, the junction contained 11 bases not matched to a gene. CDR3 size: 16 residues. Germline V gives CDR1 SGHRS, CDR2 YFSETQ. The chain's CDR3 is CASSSGQPQAYYGYTF. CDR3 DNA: TGCGCCAGCAGCTCGGGACAGCCCCAAGCCTACTATGGCTACACCTTC.

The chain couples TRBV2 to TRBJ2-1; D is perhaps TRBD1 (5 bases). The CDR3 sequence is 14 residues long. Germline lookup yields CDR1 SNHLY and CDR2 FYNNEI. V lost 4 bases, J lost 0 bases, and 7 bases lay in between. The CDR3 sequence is CASSAGISYNEQFF. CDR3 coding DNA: TGTGCCAGCAGTGCAGGGATCTCCTACAATGAGCAGTTCTTC.

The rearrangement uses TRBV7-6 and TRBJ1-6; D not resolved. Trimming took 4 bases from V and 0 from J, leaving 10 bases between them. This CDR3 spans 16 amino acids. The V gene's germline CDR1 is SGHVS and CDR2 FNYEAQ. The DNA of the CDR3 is TGTGCCAGCAGCTCCAGGTTGAGCTCCTATAATTCACCCCTCCACTTT. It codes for CASSSRLSSYNSPLHF.

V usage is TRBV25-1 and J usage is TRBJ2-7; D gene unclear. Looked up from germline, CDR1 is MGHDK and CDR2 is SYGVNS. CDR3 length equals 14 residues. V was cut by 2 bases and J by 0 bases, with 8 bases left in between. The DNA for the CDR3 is TGTGCCAGCAGTGAACAGGACGGCTCCTACGAGCAGTACTTC. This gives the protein CASSEQDGSYEQYF.

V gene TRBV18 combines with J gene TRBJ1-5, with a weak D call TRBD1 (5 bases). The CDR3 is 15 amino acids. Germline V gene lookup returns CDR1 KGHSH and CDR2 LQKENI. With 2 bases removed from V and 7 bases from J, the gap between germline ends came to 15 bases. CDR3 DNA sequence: TGTGCCAGCTCACCAAACACAGGTAAAGGGCAGCCCCAGCATTTT. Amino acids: CASSPNTGKGQPQHF.

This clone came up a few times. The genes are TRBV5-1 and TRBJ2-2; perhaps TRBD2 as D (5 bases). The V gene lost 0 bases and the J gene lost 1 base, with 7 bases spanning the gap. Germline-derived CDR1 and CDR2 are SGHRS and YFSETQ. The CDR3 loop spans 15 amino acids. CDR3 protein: CASSLAGMNTGELFF. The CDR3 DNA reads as TGCGCCAGCAGCTTGGCGGGGATGAACACCGGGGAGCTGTTTTTT.

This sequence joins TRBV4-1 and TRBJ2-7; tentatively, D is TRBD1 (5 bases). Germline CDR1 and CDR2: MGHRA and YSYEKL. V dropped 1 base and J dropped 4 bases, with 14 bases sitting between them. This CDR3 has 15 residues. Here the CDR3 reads CASSQGQQEGYEQYF. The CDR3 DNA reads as TGCGCCAGCAGCCAAGGGCAACAGGAAGGTTACGAGCAGTACTTC.

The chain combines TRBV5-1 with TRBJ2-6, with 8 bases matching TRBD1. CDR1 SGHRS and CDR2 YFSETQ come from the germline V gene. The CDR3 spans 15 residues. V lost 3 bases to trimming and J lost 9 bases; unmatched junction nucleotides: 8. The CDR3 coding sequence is TGCGCCAGCAGCTACCTTCAGGGGGCGGGCAACGTCCTGACTTTC. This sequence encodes CASSYLQGAGNVLTF.

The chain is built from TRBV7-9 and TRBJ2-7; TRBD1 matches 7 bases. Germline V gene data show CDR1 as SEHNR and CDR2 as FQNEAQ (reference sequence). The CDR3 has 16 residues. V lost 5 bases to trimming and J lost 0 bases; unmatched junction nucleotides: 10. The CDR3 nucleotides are TGTGCCAGCAGCCCCCGCACAGGGGAGAGCTCCTACGAGCAGTACTTC. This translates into CASSPRTGESSYEQYF.

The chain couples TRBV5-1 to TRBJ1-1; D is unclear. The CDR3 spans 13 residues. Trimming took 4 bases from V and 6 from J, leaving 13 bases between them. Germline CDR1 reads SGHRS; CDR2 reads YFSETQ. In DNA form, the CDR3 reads TGCGCCAGCAGCCCCGCCGGGAGGGCTGAAGCTTTCTTT. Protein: CASSPAGRAEAFF.

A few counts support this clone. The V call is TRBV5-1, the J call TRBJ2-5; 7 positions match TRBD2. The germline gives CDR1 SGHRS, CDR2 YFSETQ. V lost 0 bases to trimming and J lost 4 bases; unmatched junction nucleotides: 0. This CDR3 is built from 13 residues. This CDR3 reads CASSLGGGETQYF. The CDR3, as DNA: TGCGCCAGCAGCTTGGGCGGGGGAGAGACCCAGTACTTC.

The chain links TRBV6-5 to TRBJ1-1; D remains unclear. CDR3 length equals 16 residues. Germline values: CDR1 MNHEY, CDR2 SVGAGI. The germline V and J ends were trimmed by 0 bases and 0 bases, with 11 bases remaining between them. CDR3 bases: TGTGCCAGCAGTTACTCGGGCGGAGGAATGAACACTGAAGCTTTCTTT. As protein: CASSYSGGGMNTEAFF.

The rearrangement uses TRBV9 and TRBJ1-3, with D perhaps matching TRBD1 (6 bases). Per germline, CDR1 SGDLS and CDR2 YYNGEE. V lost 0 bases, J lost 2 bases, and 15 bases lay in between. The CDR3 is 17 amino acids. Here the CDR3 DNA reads TGTGCCAGCAGCGTAGCCGTGGGGGGCTACCCTGGAAACACCATATATTTT. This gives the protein CASSVAVGGYPGNTIYF.

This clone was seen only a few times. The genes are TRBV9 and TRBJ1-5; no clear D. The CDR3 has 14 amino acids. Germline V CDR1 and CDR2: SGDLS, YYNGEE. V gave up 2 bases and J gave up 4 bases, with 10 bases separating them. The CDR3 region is CASSVDAGNQPQHF. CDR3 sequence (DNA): TGTGCCAGCAGCGTCGATGCGGGTAATCAGCCCCAGCATTTT.

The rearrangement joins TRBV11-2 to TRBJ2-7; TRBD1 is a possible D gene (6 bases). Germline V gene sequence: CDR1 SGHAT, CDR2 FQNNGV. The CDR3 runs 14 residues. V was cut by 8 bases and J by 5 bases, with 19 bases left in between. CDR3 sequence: CASGLGTPSNEQYF. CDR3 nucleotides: TGTGCCAGCGGCCTGGGGACACCCTCTAACGAGCAGTACTTC.